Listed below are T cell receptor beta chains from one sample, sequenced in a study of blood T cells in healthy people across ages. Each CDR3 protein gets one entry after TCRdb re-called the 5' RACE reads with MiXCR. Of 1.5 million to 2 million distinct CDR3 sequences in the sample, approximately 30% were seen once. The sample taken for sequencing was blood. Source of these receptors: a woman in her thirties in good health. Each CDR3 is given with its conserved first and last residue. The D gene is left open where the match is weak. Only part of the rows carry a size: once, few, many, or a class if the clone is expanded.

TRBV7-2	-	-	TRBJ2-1	CASSLAPGGGVPEQFF	TGTGCCAGCAGCTTAGCGCCGGGCGGCGGGGTCCCTGAGCAGTTCTTC
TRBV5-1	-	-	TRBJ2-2	CASSFQPDGELFF	TGCGCCAGCAGCTTCCAACCGGACGGGGAGCTGTTTTTT
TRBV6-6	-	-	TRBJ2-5	CATSPPYKQETQYF	TGTGCCACCTCACCGCCTTACAAACAAGAGACCCAGTACTTC
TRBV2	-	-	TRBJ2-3	CASSLRTWTSTDTQYF	TGTGCCAGCAGTTTACGAACTTGGACTAGCACAGATACGCAGTATTTT
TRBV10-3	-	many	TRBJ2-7	CAISETGAGEQYF	TGTGCCATCAGTGAAACAGGTGCGGGGGAGCAGTACTTC
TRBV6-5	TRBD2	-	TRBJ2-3	CASRELAVSTDTQYF	TGTGCCAGCAGGGAACTAGCGGTCAGCACAGATACGCAGTATTTT
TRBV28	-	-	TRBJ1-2	CASSFRRADGYTF	TGTGCCAGCAGTTTTCGCAGGGCCGATGGCTACACCTTC
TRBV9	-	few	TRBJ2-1	CASSMTGEPYNEQFF	TGTGCCAGCAGCATGACTGGAGAGCCCTACAATGAGCAGTTCTTC
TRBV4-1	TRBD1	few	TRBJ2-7	CASSQGLLRDRRVYEQYF	TGCGCCAGCAGCCAAGGATTACTCCGGGACAGGAGGGTCTACGAGCAGTACTTC
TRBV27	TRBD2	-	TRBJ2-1	CASTGAGGARNEQFF	TGTGCCAGCACCGGAGCGGGGGGCGCGAGAAATGAGCAGTTCTTC
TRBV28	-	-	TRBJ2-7	CASSSGQSYGQYF	TGTGCCAGCAGTTCCGGACAGTCCTACGGGCAGTACTTC
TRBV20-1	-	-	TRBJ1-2	CSLRQPYGYTF	TGCAGCCTACGCCAGCCCTATGGCTACACCTTC
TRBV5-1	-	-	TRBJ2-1	CASSLEAGIGHNKQFF	TGCGCCAGCAGCTTGGAGGCGGGGATTGGACACAATAAGCAGTTCTTC
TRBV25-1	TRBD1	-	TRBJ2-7	CASRDRGICYEQYF	TGTGCCAGCAGGGACAGGGGTATCTGCTACGAGCAGTACTTC
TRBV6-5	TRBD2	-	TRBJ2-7	CASSYLSDGRAGPSYEQYF	TGTGCCAGCAGTTACCTGTCCGACGGACGAGCGGGACCCTCCTACGAGCAGTACTTC
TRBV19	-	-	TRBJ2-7	CASSIGRANYEQYF	TGTGCCAGTAGTATTGGTCGGGCAAATTACGAGCAGTACTTC
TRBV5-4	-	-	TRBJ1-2	CASSLGVNGYTF	TGTGCCAGCAGCTTGGGGGTGAATGGCTACACCTTC
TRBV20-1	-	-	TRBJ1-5	CSARVGTGNQPQHF	TGCAGTGCTAGAGTAGGTACGGGCAATCAGCCCCAGCATTTT
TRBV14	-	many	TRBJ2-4	CASSQGHIQYF	TGTGCCAGCAGCCAAGGGCACATTCAGTACTTC
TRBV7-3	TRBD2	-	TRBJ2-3	CASSSRSGYDSTDAQYF	TGTGCCAGCAGCTCCCGTAGCGGGTACGATTCCACAGATGCGCAGTATTTT
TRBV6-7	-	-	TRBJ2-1	CANPDSRYNEQFF	TGTGCCAACCCGGACTCACGATACAATGAGCAGTTCTTC
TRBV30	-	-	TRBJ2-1	CAWSAGFWEPSPFF	TGTGCCTGGAGTGCAGGATTTTGGGAGCCCAGTCCGTTCTTC
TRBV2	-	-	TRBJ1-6	CASSDGGSPRHF	TGTGCCAGCAGTGACGGCGGTTCACCCCGCCACTTT
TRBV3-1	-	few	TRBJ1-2	CASSQAGQPFTF	TGTGCCAGCAGCCAAGCGGGACAACCTTTCACCTTC
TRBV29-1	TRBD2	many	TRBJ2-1	CSLKAGNDEQFF	TGCAGCCTCAAAGCGGGAAACGATGAGCAGTTCTTC
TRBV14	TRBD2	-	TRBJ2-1	CVSSFWTSGRYSNEQFF	TGTGTCAGCAGCTTCTGGACTAGCGGGAGGTACAGCAATGAGCAGTTCTTC
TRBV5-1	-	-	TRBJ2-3	CASNPIASMYF	TGCGCCAGCAACCCAATAGCCTCCATGTATTTT
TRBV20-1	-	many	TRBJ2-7	CSARDPGGGNYEQYF	TGCAGTGCTAGAGACCCGGGCGGCGGGAACTACGAGCAGTACTTC
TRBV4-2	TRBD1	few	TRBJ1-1	CASSQGGTGGFHTEAFF	TGTGCCAGCAGCCAAGGTGGGACAGGGGGATTTCACACTGAAGCTTTCTTT
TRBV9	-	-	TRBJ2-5	CPSSVEPGLEKTQYF	TGTCCCAGCAGCGTCGAGCCTGGACTGGAGAAGACCCAGTACTTC
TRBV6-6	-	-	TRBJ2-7	CACSYSRLAEQYF	TGTGCCTGCAGTTACTCAAGGTTGGCAGAGCAGTACTTC
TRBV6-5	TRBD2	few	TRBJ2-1	CASRRLASSYNEQFF	TGTGCCAGCAGACGACTAGCGTCCTCCTACAATGAGCAGTTCTTC
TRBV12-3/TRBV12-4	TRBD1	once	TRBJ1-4	CASNRDRWDEKLFF	TGTGCCAGTAACCGGGACAGGTGGGATGAAAAACTGTTTTTT
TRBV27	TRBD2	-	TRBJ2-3	CASKVAGGPGNTDTQYF	TGTGCCAGCAAGGTAGCGGGAGGGCCGGGTAACACAGATACGCAGTATTTT
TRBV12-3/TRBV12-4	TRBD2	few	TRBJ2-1	CASRRTSYNEQFF	TGTGCCAGCAGAAGGACTAGCTACAATGAGCAGTTCTTC
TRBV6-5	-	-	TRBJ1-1	CASSYRGLAEAFF	TGTGCCAGCAGTTACCGGGGTTTGGCCGAAGCTTTCTTT
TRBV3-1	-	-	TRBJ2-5	CASSDRQGRGTQYF	TGTGCCAGCAGCGACAGACAGGGGAGGGGGACCCAGTACTTC